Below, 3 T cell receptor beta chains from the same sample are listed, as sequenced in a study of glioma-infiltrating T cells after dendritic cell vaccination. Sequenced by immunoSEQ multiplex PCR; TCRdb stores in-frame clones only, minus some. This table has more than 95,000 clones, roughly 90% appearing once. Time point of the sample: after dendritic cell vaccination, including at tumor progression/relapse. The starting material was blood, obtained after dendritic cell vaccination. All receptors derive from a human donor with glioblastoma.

The CDR3 spells CASSQGRLAGVEQFF. The CDR3 coding sequence is TGCGCCAGCAGCCAAGGACGGCTAGCGGGAGTTGAGCAGTTCTTC. This chain connects TRBV4-1 to TRBJ2-1; 10 nucleotides agree with TRBD2. V lost 1 base, J lost 9 bases, and 6 bases stayed unmatched. The CDR3 runs 15 residues. Germline-derived CDR1 and CDR2 are MGHRA and YSYEKL.

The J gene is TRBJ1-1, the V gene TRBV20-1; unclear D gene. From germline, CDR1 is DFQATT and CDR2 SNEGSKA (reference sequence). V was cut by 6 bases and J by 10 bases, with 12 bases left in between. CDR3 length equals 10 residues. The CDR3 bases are TGCAGTGCCGAGAGGGTTCGAGCTTTCTTT. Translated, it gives CSAERVRAFF.

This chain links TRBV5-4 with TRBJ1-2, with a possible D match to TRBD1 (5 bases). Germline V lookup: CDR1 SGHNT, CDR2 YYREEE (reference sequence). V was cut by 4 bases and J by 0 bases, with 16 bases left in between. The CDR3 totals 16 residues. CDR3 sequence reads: CASSPAGGASNYGYTF. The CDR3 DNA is TGTGCCAGCAGCCCTGCCGGTGGGGCGTCTAACTATGGCTACACCTTC. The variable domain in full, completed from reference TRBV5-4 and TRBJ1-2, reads ETGVTQSPTHLIKTRGQQVTLRCSSQSGHNTVSWYQQALGQGPQFIFQYYREEENGRGNFPPRFSGLQFPNYSSELNVNALELDDSALYLCASSPAGGASNYGYTFGSGTRLTVV.